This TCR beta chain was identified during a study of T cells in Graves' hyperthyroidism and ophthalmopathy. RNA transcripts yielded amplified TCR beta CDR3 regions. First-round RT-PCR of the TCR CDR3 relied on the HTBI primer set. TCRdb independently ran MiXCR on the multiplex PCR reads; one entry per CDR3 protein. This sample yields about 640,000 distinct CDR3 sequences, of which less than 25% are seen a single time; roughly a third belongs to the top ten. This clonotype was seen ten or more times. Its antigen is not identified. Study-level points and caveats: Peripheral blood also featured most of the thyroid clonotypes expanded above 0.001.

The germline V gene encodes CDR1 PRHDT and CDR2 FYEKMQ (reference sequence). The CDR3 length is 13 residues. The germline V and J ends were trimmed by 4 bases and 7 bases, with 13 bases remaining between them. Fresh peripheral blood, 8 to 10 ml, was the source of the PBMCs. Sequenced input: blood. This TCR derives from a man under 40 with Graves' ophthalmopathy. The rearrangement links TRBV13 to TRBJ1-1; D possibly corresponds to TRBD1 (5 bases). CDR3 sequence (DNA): TGTGCCAGCAGCTACGGTAAGAGGGGTGAAGCTTTCTTT. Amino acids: CASSYGKRGEAFF.